This TCR beta chain was sequenced during a study of T-cell memory formation after mild COVID-19 (dated by TCRdb to the early 2020s). Study-wide context: TCR sequence clusters from the two donors were largely donor specific. In a couple of donors, T-cell clones that expanded and contracted after mild COVID-19 were tracked by sequencing TCRalpha and TCRbeta repertoires over time. The cohort was made up of two young adult volunteers, one female and one male, who were previously healthy.

For sequencing, an Illumina NovaSeq 6000 was employed. TCRalpha and TCRbeta cDNA libraries were constructed by 5'RACE with constant-segment primers, with sample barcodes and unique molecular identifiers being introduced. Trizol reagent was used to extract RNA from every sample. Libraries were amplified in two PCR steps, with a second sample barcode and Illumina TruSeq adapters added in the second step. Sequencing of libraries was performed on an Illumina NovaSeq with 2 x 150 bp paired-end reads. In the authors' own workflow: Reads were demultiplexed and collapsed into UMI-guided consensus sequences with migec v1.2.7. With mixcr v2.1.11, UMI consensuses were aligned to TRA and TRB V and J templates and assembled into clonotypes. A clonotype was counted as expanded or contracted only when both edgeR and NoisET called the clonotype significant, with the noise models trained on biological replicates. edgeR calls used a false discovery rate-adjusted p below 0.01 and a log2 fold-change threshold of 1. As an exploratory analysis of dynamics, PCA with hierarchical clustering was applied to max-normalized trajectories of the 1000 most abundant clonotypes. Each responding clone was given a CD4 or CD8 phenotype based on the CD4+ and CD8+ repertoires, which had been sequenced separately. TCRdb redid the processing of the public reads, applying fastp at Q25 and MiXCR, and retained in-frame beta chains. Rows are unified per CDR3 protein, each entry keeping the most common DNA and genes. TCRdb, not the authors, supplied the V and J calls. This sample has about 180,000 distinct CDR3 sequences in its table, and under 20% of those were observed once. The ten largest make up around 1.9% of the sample.

V is cut by 0 bases and J by 7 bases, and the space between the germline ends is 15 bases. CDR1 LGHNA and CDR2 YNFKEQ were looked up in the germline V gene. Including the terminal cysteine and phenylalanine, the CDR3 comprises 16 residues. This entry keeps only the CDR3 DNA: 48 bases, framed from base 1. This clonotype was counted only a few times. This clone's antigen is unknown. The sample holds no much larger clone one base away, and base qualities are not on file. Beyond this particular receptor, the publication reports: Some responding clones were detected in pre-infection memory, which suggested that pre-existing cross-reactive memory T cells had joined the SARS-CoV-2 response. The study covered only two mild cases, and larger cohorts including severe cases with pre-infection samples were considered necessary. Contracting CD4+ clones turned up mainly in the CM and EM memory subsets, whereas EMRA was where CD8+ clones were enriched. Whether the second-wave clones peaking on day 37 were SARS-CoV-2 specific was not confirmed. From day 15 to 85, contracting clones showed balanced CD4/CD8 phenotypes, whereas a second wave of clones that expanded from day 15 to 37 leaned towards CD4+.

Ficoll-Paque density gradient centrifugation was used to isolate PBMCs. The chain links TRBV4-2 with TRBJ1-4; possibly the D gene is TRBD1, per 5 matching bases. The specimen sequenced was PBMCs or a T cell subset sorted from them (not recorded which). This receptor was obtained from an adult woman who had mild COVID-19 (a few samples of this study predate the infection). The sample titles of this study are shuffled in the database, so cell type and time point are left out; the donor was told from shared clones. The DNA is TGTGCCAGCAGCCAAGAGGGAGGGGCGCGGGGTGAAAAACTGTTTTTT. The encoded protein is CASSQEGGARGEKLFF.